This T cell receptor beta chain derives from a study of OX40 agonist ivuxolimab in advanced cancers. V was cut by 0 bases and J by 8 bases, with 5 bases left in between. Per the germline V gene, CDR1 is SGDLS and CDR2 is YYNGEE. The CDR3 is made up of 12 amino acids. Measured with immunoSEQ multiplex PCR; TCRdb has only the in-frame clones, and not every one. The data show tens of thousands of clones, with around 80% seen just once and about 35% held by the top ten. The clonotype was recovered from an adult with an advanced solid tumor such as melanoma, head and neck, liver or kidney cancer. The chain couples TRBV9 to TRBJ2-2; D is undetermined. Sequencing was performed on CD4+ or CD8+ T cells sorted from blood, taken in a trial of the OX40 agonist ivuxolimab. The CDR3 loop reads CASSVVGGELFF. As DNA, the CDR3 is TGTGCCAGCAGCGTAGTAGGTGGGGAGCTGTTTTTT.